This TCR beta chain was recovered during a study of blood T cell repertoires in COVID-19. The wider study: Both acute and convalescent COVID-19 samples were obtained from the United States, Italy and Spain. In each case, the material was cDNA or gDNA derived from T cells, B-cell-depleted T cells, or PBMCs.

CDR3 length: 18 residues. V lost 4 bases and J lost 0; bases outside the gene matches: 8. Germline CDR1 and CDR2: SGHDT and YYEEEE. In the original analysis: By means of reference gene primer amplification, nucleated cell counts were estimated. Repertoires were generated with immunoSEQ multiplex PCR, while TCRdb's copy carries only in-frame clones and drops some. From that table come the V and J calls and clone size; the DNA was used to work out D and trimming. The sample comprises about 220,000 clones, around 83% of which are singletons, and 7% to 10% rests with the top ten. The receptor comes from a woman between 50 and 59 years old with acute or convalescent COVID-19. The chain links TRBV5-6 to TRBJ2-3; 13 nucleotides match TRBD2. The sequencing input was peripheral blood. The CDR3 loop reads CASSMTSGRQSSTDTQYF. The CDR3 DNA reads as TGTGCCAGCAGCATGACTAGCGGGAGGCAGTCTAGCACAGATACGCAGTATTTT.